The rows below give T cell receptor beta chains drawn from one sample of a study of blood T cell repertoires in COVID-19. Clones were sequenced by immunoSEQ multiplex PCR, and TCRdb holds only the in-frame ones, with some missing. The sample lists 200,000 to 300,000 clones, around 89% occurring once. The specimen sequenced was PBMCs or T cells enriched from blood (not recorded which). The receptor source for this set is a man in his forties who had recovered from COVID-19. Each CDR3 is given with its conserved first and last residue. The order of the fields is D gene, V gene, J gene, clone size, CDR3 protein, CDR3 DNA. A D gene is named only where the DNA matches it firmly. Where a row states a size, it is once, few, many or the class of an expanded clone; other rows omit it.

TRBD1	TRBV5-1	TRBJ2-5	.	CASNQATGGRETQYF	TGCGCCAGCAACCAAGCGACAGGGGGCAGGGAGACCCAGTACTTC
.	TRBV27	TRBJ2-3	.	CASSLLGPDTQYF	TGTGCCAGCAGTTTGCTAGGTCCAGATACGCAGTATTTT
TRBD1	TRBV4-1	TRBJ2-7	once	CASSQAGTGIYEQYF	TGCGCCAGCAGCCAAGCCGGGACAGGGATCTACGAGCAGTACTTC
.	TRBV7-3	TRBJ2-6	.	CASSLSPGTTGANVLTF	TGTGCCAGCAGCTTAAGTCCGGGTACGACTGGGGCCAACGTCCTGACTTTC
TRBD2	TRBV30	TRBJ2-7	.	CAWTLGGTYEQYF	TGTGCCTGGACCTTGGGGGGGACCTACGAGCAGTACTTC
TRBD2	TRBV7-2	TRBJ2-7	.	CASSPLAGGEQYF	TGTGCCAGCAGCCCCCTAGCGGGAGGCGAGCAGTACTTC
TRBD1	TRBV6-5	TRBJ1-5	.	CASSYGPGGGNQPQHF	TGTGCCAGCAGTTACGGGCCAGGGGGCGGCAATCAGCCCCAGCATTTT
.	TRBV6-5	TRBJ2-7	.	CASSYTIGYEQYF	TGTGCCAGCAGTTACACTATCGGGTACGAGCAGTACTTC
TRBD2	TRBV4-2	TRBJ2-3	.	CASSQDWTSGSTRGDTQYF	TGTGCCAGCAGCCAAGATTGGACTAGCGGGAGTACGAGGGGAGATACGCAGTATTTT
TRBD2	TRBV7-7	TRBJ2-2	.	CASSLRTSGSRNTGELFF	TGTGCCAGCAGCTTACGGACTAGCGGGAGCCGGAACACCGGGGAGCTGTTTTTT
.	TRBV28	TRBJ1-1	.	CASSLYYSLNTEAFF	TGTGCCAGCAGTTTATATTACAGCTTGAACACTGAAGCTTTCTTT
.	TRBV5-1	TRBJ1-6	.	CASSLQGSSYNSPLHF	TGCGCCAGCAGCTTGCAGGGGAGCTCCTATAATTCACCCCTCCACTTT
TRBD1	TRBV7-9	TRBJ2-7	once	CASSLRVDRGPNEQYF	TGTGCCAGCAGCCTTAGGGTGGACAGGGGGCCTAACGAGCAGTACTTC
TRBD1	TRBV5-1	TRBJ2-5	.	CASSEDREETQYF	TGCGCCAGCAGTGAGGACAGGGAAGAGACCCAGTACTTC
TRBD1	TRBV5-4	TRBJ1-6	few	CASSPRGQGDSPLHF	TGTGCCAGCAGCCCAAGAGGACAGGGGGATTCACCCCTCCACTTT
TRBD1	TRBV24-1	TRBJ2-7	.	CATSALGQGANEQYF	TGTGCCACCAGTGCTCTTGGACAGGGGGCTAACGAGCAGTACTTC
TRBD1	TRBV5-1	TRBJ2-3	.	CASASMPGGVDTQYF	TGCGCCAGCGCCTCCATGCCAGGGGGCGTAGATACGCAGTATTTT
.	TRBV29-1	TRBJ1-5	.	CSVEDPGHSNQPQHF	TGCAGCGTTGAAGACCCGGGACATAGCAATCAGCCCCAGCATTTT
TRBD1	TRBV7-9	TRBJ1-5	.	CASSYPGQAQPQHF	TGTGCCAGCAGCTATCCGGGACAGGCCCAGCCCCAGCATTTT
.	TRBV4-1	TRBJ2-5	.	CASSQTSTLAKETQYF	TGCGCCAGCAGCCAAACGAGTACACTAGCCAAAGAGACCCAGTACTTC
.	TRBV4-1	TRBJ1-1	.	CASSRKSKRRGNTEAFF	TGCGCCAGCAGCCGAAAGTCAAAACGGCGGGGAAACACTGAAGCTTTCTTT
TRBD1	TRBV28	TRBJ1-5	.	CASSGTGANQPQHF	TGTGCCAGTAGCGGGACAGGGGCCAATCAGCCCCAGCATTTT
.	TRBV4-1	TRBJ1-6	.	CASSRTWEGGSPLHF	TGCGCCAGCAGCCGCACATGGGAGGGGGGCTCACCCCTCCACTTT
.	TRBV6-1	TRBJ1-6	.	CASSEGVGAPSSPLHF	TGTGCCAGCAGTGAAGGTGTAGGAGCGCCGAGTTCACCCCTCCACTTT
.	TRBV11-2	TRBJ2-1	.	CASSSWRGTSYNEQFF	TGTGCCAGCAGCTCCTGGAGGGGAACTTCCTACAATGAGCAGTTCTTC
TRBD2	TRBV4-2	TRBJ2-7	.	CASSPTGTSGKYEQYF	TGTGCCAGCAGCCCCACAGGGACTAGCGGGAAATACGAGCAGTACTTC
.	TRBV19	TRBJ1-3	.	CASSRGGSSGNTIYF	TGTGCCAGTAGTAGGGGGGGAAGCTCTGGAAACACCATATATTTT
.	TRBV11-2	TRBJ1-6	.	CASTSSFVNNNSPLHF	TGTGCCAGCACCTCCAGTTTTGTTAATAATAATTCACCCCTCCACTTT
.	TRBV11-1	TRBJ1-6	.	CASSSRTVNNSPLHF	TGTGCCAGCAGCTCCCGGACAGTGAACAATTCACCCCTCCACTTT
TRBD1	TRBV11-2	TRBJ2-1	.	CASSRTGNYNEQFF	TGTGCCAGCAGCCGGACAGGGAACTACAATGAGCAGTTCTTC
.	TRBV5-1	TRBJ1-3	.	CASSLAGTGNTIYF	TGCGCCAGCAGCTTGGCAGGGACTGGAAACACCATATATTTT
.	TRBV27	TRBJ2-7	once	CASSSMIGTSYEQYF	TGTGCCAGCAGTTCTATGATCGGGACATCCTACGAGCAGTACTTC
TRBD1	TRBV6-2/TRBV6-3	TRBJ2-7	few	CASSYPRGQGPYEQYF	TGTGCCAGCAGTTACCCACGCGGACAGGGCCCCTACGAGCAGTACTTC
TRBD1	TRBV7-9	TRBJ1-3	.	CASSFPGQGGNTIYF	TGTGCCAGCAGCTTCCCGGGACAGGGGGGAAACACCATATATTTT
.	TRBV7-9	TRBJ2-1	few	CASRHYDEQFF	TGTGCCAGCAGGCACTACGACGAGCAGTTCTTC
TRBD1	TRBV28	TRBJ1-1	.	CASSSRGHAFF	TGTGCCAGCAGTAGCAGGGGGCACGCTTTCTTT
TRBD1	TRBV27	TRBJ1-6	.	CASRPTGDNSPLHF	TGTGCCAGCAGACCTACAGGGGATAATTCACCCCTCCACTTT
TRBD2	TRBV27	TRBJ2-7	.	CASRPRRGGYEQYF	TGTGCCAGCAGACCGCGGCGGGGGGGATACGAGCAGTACTTC
TRBD1	TRBV24-1	TRBJ2-7	.	CATSDSRQGSYEQYF	TGTGCCACCAGTGATTCCCGACAGGGGTCCTACGAGCAGTACTTC
.	TRBV29-1	TRBJ1-4	.	CSVEGTGSGKLFF	TGCAGCGTTGAGGGAACAGGGTCAGGGAAACTGTTTTTT